Presented here are 20 T cell receptor beta chains from one specimen sequenced in a study of T cell repertoires in cytomegalovirus infection. TCRdb recomputed calls from the reads with MiXCR, one row per CDR3 protein. The sample includes 300,000 to 450,000 distinct CDR3 sequences, roughly 18% seen only once; the top ten take roughly 8.7%. Material for sequencing was PBMCs. These receptor sequences come from a human donor in good health (CMV status not recorded). Some clones in this sample may be carry-over from other donors' samples.

This clonotype was found many times. V is TRBV19 and J is TRBJ1-4; D might be TRBD1 (6 bases). CDR1 and CDR2 from the germline V gene are LNHDA and SQIVND (reference sequence). Trimming shortened V by 6 bases and J by 0 bases, and 14 bases separated the two germline ends. The CDR3 runs 16 residues. The CDR3 loop reads CASSQTGFATNEKLFF. The DNA for the CDR3 is TGTGCCAGTAGCCAGACAGGTTTTGCAACTAATGAAAAACTGTTTTTT.

In this sample, this clonotype turned up a few times. The CDR3 loop is CASSLRTSGPYEQYF. Here the CDR3 DNA reads TGTGCCAGCAGCTTAAGGACTAGCGGCCCCTACGAGCAGTACTTC. V usage is TRBV7-8 and J usage is TRBJ2-7, with 10 bases aligning to TRBD2. The J segment lost 2 bases and the V segment lost 2 bases, leaving 3 bases of the junction unmatched. The CDR3 is made up of 15 amino acids. CDR1 SGHVS and CDR2 FQNEAQ come from the germline V gene.

This rearrangement joins TRBV10-3 to TRBJ1-4; D possibly corresponds to TRBD1 (5 bases). The CDR3 spans 14 residues. CDR1 is ENHRY, CDR2 SYGVKD, per germline. V was cut by 0 bases and J by 8 bases, with 10 bases left in between. This chain's CDR3 is CAISESSAGEKLFF. The CDR3 DNA is TGTGCCATCAGTGAGTCAAGCGCAGGGGAAAAACTGTTTTTT.

In its sample, this clonotype was seen a few times. One base away lies a much larger clone, so this may be a sequencing read error. The chain uses TRBV7-9 and TRBJ1-2; D uncertain. From germline, CDR1 is SEHNR and CDR2 FQNEAQ (reference sequence). This CDR3 contains 11 residues. Deletions cut 2 bases from V and 7 bases from J, with 5 bases between. For the CDR3, the DNA is TGTGCCAGCAGCTTATTGCTTGGCTACACCTTC. Its translation: CASSLLLGYTF.

The table lists this clonotype with a few counts. The chain links TRBV5-6 to TRBJ1-1, with 9 positions matching TRBD1. Germline CDR1 is SGHDT and CDR2 is YYEEEE. Trimming at V came to 4 bases and at J to 3 bases, leaving 10 bases not matched to a gene. The CDR3 is 16 residues long. The CDR3 loop reads CASSPGTGTMDTEAFF. In DNA form, the CDR3 reads TGTGCCAGCAGCCCCGGGACAGGGACAATGGACACTGAAGCTTTCTTT.

This clonotype was seen many times. The rearrangement links TRBV12-3 or TRBV12-4 to TRBJ1-4, with D unresolved. V dropped 1 base and J dropped 10 bases, with 10 bases sitting between them. The CDR3 consists of 13 residues. The CDR3 sequence is CASSLVTVGKLFF. CDR3 nucleotide sequence: TGTGCCAGCAGTTTAGTAACAGTGGGAAAACTGTTTTTT.

This clonotype showed up many times. The V call is TRBV7-2, the J call TRBJ2-7, with D perhaps matching TRBD2 (6 bases). Germline CDR1 reads SGHTA; CDR2 reads FQGNSA. V gave up 5 bases and J gave up 3 bases, with 17 bases separating them. There are 15 residues in the CDR3. The CDR3 DNA reads as TGTGCCAGCAGCCGAAACGCGGGACGGAGCTACGAGCAGTACTTC. Its protein product is CASSRNAGRSYEQYF.

The table lists this clonotype with a few counts. The chain links TRBV24-1 to TRBJ2-1, with TRBD1 identical over 10 bases. Germline loops: CDR1 KGHDR, CDR2 SFDVKD. This CDR3 has 14 amino acids. J gave up 10 bases and V 1 base, and 3 bases lay outside the gene matches. CDR3 in amino acids: CATSDLGTGVEQFF. In DNA, the CDR3 is TGTGCCACCAGTGATTTAGGGACAGGGGTGGAGCAGTTCTTC.

This clonotype has a count of ten or more. The rearrangement uses TRBV7-6 and TRBJ2-5; 9 nucleotides agree with TRBD1. Germline-derived CDR1 and CDR2 are SGHVS and FNYEAQ. The V segment lost 6 bases and the J segment 5 bases; nucleotides outside the gene matches: 7. This CDR3 has 14 residues. The CDR3: CASRQQGALETQYF. CDR3 nucleotide sequence: TGTGCCAGCAGACAACAGGGGGCATTGGAGACCCAGTACTTC.

The rearrangement uses TRBV6-1 and TRBJ2-1, with 12 nucleotides matching TRBD1. With 3 bases clipped from V and 8 bases from J, the junction kept 5 bases outside the gene matches. Germline CDR1 MNHNS, CDR2 SASEGT. CDR3 length equals 15 residues. CDR3 sequence: CASSDRDRGHYEQFF. The DNA of the CDR3 is TGTGCCAGCAGTGACCGGGACAGGGGGCACTATGAGCAGTTCTTC.

There are a few counts of this clonotype. The rearrangement uses TRBV12-3 or TRBV12-4 and TRBJ1-5; maybe TRBD1 (6 bases). This CDR3 comprises 15 residues. The V and J ends lost 6 bases and 5 bases respectively, with 17 bases between them. CDR3 DNA: TGTGCCAGCAGAGCGAGCAGGGGCGAGGATCAGCCCCAGCATTTT. Its translation is CASRASRGEDQPQHF.

There are a few counts of this clonotype. This sequence joins TRBV10-3 and TRBJ2-3; TRBD2 agrees at 10 bases. After removal of 6 bases from V and 0 bases from J, the junction contained 3 bases not matched to a gene. The CDR3 has 15 amino acids. Germline V gene data show CDR1 as ENHRY and CDR2 as SYGVKD. CDR3 in amino acids: CAIRLTSGSTDTQYF. DNA of the CDR3: TGTGCCATCAGATTGACTAGCGGGAGCACAGATACGCAGTATTTT.

This clonotype came up many times. The CDR3 spells CASTPRLGYNEQFF. The CDR3 DNA is TGTGCCAGCACCCCGAGGCTCGGCTACAATGAGCAGTTCTTC. V gene TRBV2 combines with J gene TRBJ2-1; D gene unclear. Germline CDR1 and CDR2: SNHLY and FYNNEI. CDR3 length: 14 amino acids. Deletions cut 7 bases from V and 3 bases from J, with 13 bases between.

The chain has TRBV30 and TRBJ2-1; D is unclear. V was cut by 2 bases and J by 4 bases, with 12 bases left in between. Germline-derived CDR1 and CDR2 are GTSNPN and SVGIG (reference sequence). CDR3 length equals 14 residues. CDR3 DNA sequence: TGTGCCTGGAGTCTTGGAGCCGGATACAATGAGCAGTTCTTC. As protein: CAWSLGAGYNEQFF.

The J gene is TRBJ1-1, the V gene TRBV5-1, with TRBD1 matching over 10 bases. Trimming at V came to 4 bases and at J to 8 bases, leaving 8 bases not matched to a gene. The CDR3 spans 14 residues. Germline assignment: CDR1 SGHRS and CDR2 YFSETQ. CDR3 sequence reads: CASSAHPGQGEAFF. The CDR3 coding sequence is TGCGCCAGCAGCGCGCATCCGGGACAGGGGGAAGCTTTCTTT.

This clonotype was picked up one time. This chain links TRBV15 with TRBJ2-1, with 10 positions matching TRBD2. V shed 0 bases and J 8 bases; nucleotides not matched to a gene: 7. Germline CDR1 reads LNHNV; CDR2 reads YYDKDF (reference sequence). The CDR3 length is 16 residues. The CDR3 sequence is CATSRDGASGGDEQFF. Written as DNA, the CDR3 is TGTGCCACCAGCAGAGATGGGGCTAGCGGGGGCGATGAGCAGTTCTTC.

This clonotype was counted many times. V is TRBV12-3 or TRBV12-4 and J is TRBJ2-3; D is possibly TRBD2 (5 bases). V was shortened by 6 bases and J by 4 bases, with 17 bases between the two germline ends. The CDR3 has 15 residues. CDR3 sequence reads: CASSPVGVLSDTQYF. The CDR3 coding sequence is TGTGCCAGCAGCCCTGTGGGAGTGTTATCAGATACGCAGTATTTT.

In its sample, this clonotype was seen many times. The rearrangement links TRBV7-2 to TRBJ2-7; possible D gene TRBD2, 5 bases. V was trimmed by 6 bases and J by 7 bases, leaving 22 bases between them. Germline V gives CDR1 SGHTA, CDR2 FQGNSA. This CDR3 contains 15 residues. CDR3: CASSSVHATGMEQYF. CDR3 bases: TGTGCCAGCAGTTCCGTACACGCAACGGGGATGGAGCAGTACTTC.

This clonotype was seen a single time. This may arise from a read error, as a much more abundant clone is one base away. This chain uses TRBV2 with TRBJ2-6; D is unresolved. Germline loops: CDR1 SNHLY, CDR2 FYNNEI. This CDR3 comprises 13 residues. This CDR3 reads CASRGLGSNVLTF. The DNA for the CDR3 is TGTGCCAGCAGGGGCCTTGGGTCCAACGTCCTGACTTTC. The variable domain in full, completed from reference TRBV2 and TRBJ2-6, reads EPEVTQTPSHQVTQMGQEVILRCVPISNHLYFYWYRQILGQKVEFLVSFYNNEISEKSEIFDDQFSVERPDGSNFTLKIRSTKLEDSAMYFCASRGLGSNVLTFGAGSRLTVL.

This clonotype was counted between two and nine times. The V and J genes are TRBV4-3 and TRBJ2-5; 7 nucleotides align to TRBD2. The CDR3 length is 16 residues. Germline V gene data show CDR1 as LGHNA and CDR2 as YSLEER. Trimming removed 4 bases from V and 2 bases from J; junction bases left unmatched: 10. CDR3 DNA: TGCGCCAGCAGCCCAGATTATGCTAGCGGACAAGAGACCCAGTACTTC. Translation gives CASSPDYASGQETQYF.